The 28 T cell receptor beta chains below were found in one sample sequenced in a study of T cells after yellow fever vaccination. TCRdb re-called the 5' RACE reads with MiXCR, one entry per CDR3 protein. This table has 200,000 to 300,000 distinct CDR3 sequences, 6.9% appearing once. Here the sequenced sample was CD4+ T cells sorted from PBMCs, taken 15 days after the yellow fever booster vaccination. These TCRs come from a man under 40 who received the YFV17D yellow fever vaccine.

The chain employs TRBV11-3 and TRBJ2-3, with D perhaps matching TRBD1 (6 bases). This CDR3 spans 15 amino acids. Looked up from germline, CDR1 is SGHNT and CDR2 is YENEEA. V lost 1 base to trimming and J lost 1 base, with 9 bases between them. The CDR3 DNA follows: TGTGCCAGCAGCTTAGGGGACAAGGGCACAGATACGCAGTATTTT. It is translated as CASSLGDKGTDTQYF. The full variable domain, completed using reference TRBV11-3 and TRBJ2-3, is EAGVVQSPRYKIIEKKQPVAFWCNPISGHNTLYWYLQNLGQGPELLIRYENEEAVDDSQLPKDRFSAERLKGVDSTLKIQPAELGDSAVYLCASSLGDKGTDTQYFGPGTRLTVL.

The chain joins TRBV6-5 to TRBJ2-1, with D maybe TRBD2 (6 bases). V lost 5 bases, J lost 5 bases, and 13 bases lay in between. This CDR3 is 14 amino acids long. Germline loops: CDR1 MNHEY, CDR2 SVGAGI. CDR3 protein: CASSRRDKNNEQFF. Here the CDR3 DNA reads TGTGCCAGCAGTCGGCGGGATAAAAACAATGAGCAGTTCTTC.

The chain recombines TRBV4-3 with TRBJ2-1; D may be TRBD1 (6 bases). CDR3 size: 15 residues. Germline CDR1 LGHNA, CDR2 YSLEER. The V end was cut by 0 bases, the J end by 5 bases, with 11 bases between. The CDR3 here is CASSQEGARHNEQFF. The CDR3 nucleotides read TGCGCCAGCAGCCAAGAGGGGGCGCGGCACAATGAGCAGTTCTTC.

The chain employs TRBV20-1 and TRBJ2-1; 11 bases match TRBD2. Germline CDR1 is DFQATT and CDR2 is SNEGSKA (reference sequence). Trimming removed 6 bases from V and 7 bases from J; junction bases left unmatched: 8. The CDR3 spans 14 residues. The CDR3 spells CSARSGRAGNEQFF. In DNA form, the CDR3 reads TGCAGTGCCCGTAGCGGGAGGGCCGGGAATGAGCAGTTCTTC.

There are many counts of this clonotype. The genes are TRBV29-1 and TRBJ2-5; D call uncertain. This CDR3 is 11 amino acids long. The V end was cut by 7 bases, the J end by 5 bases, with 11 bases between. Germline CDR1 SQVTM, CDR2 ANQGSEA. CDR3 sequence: CSETSGETQYF. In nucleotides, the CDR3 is TGCAGCGAAACCTCCGGGGAGACCCAGTACTTC.

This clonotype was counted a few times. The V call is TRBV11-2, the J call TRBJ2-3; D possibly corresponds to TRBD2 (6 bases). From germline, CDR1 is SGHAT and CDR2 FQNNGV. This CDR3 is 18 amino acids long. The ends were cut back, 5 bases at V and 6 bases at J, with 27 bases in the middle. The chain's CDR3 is CASSHQIGGMVRMDTQYF. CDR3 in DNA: TGTGCCAGCAGCCATCAGATCGGCGGGATGGTGAGGATGGATACGCAGTATTTT.

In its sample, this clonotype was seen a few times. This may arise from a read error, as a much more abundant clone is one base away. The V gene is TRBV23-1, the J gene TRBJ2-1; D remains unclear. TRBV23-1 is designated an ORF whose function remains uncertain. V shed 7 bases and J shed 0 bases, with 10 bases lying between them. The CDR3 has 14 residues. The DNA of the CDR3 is TGCGCCAGCAAGTCCGCGAGCTCCTACAATGAGCAGTTCTTC. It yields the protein CASKSASSYNEQFF.

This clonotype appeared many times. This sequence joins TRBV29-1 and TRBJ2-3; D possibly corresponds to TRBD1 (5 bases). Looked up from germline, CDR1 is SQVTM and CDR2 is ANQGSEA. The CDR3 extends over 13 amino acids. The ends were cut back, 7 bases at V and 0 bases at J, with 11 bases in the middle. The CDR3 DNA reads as TGCAGCGGCTCAGGGTATAGCACAGATACGCAGTATTTT. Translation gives CSGSGYSTDTQYF.

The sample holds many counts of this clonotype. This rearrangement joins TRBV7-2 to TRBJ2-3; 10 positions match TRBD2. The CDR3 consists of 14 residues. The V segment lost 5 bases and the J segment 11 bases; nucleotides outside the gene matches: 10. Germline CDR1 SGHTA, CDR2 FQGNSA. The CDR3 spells CASSVLAGEGGQYF. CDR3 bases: TGTGCCAGCAGCGTTCTAGCGGGAGAGGGGGGGCAGTATTTT.

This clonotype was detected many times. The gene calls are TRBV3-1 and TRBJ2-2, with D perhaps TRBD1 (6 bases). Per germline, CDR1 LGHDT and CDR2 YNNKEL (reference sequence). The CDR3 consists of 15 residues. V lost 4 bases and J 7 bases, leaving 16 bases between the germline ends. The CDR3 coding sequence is TGTGCCAGCAGCCGACAGGTGATGGGCGGCGGGGAGCTGTTTTTT. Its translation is CASSRQVMGGGELFF.

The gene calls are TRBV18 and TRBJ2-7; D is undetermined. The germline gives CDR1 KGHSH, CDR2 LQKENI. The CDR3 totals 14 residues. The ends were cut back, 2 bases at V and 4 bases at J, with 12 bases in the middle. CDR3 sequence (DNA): TGTGCCAGCTCACCAAGCTCGGGTCGTTACGAGCAGTACTTC. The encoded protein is CASSPSSGRYEQYF.

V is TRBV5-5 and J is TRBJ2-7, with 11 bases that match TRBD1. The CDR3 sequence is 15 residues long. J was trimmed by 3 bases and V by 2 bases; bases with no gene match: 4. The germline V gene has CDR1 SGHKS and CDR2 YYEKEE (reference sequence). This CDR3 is CASSFAGTGGYEQYF. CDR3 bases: TGTGCCAGCAGCTTCGCAGGGACAGGGGGCTACGAGCAGTACTTC.

DNA of the CDR3: TGTGCCAGCAGCTTGGGGGGGTGGGGTGAAAAACTGTTTTTT. Translated, it gives CASSLGGWGEKLFF. The V call is TRBV7-2, the J call TRBJ1-4; tentatively, D is TRBD1 (5 bases). The length of the CDR3 is 14 residues. The V and J ends lost 3 bases and 7 bases respectively, with 12 bases between them. In germline, CDR1 is SGHTA, CDR2 FQGNSA.

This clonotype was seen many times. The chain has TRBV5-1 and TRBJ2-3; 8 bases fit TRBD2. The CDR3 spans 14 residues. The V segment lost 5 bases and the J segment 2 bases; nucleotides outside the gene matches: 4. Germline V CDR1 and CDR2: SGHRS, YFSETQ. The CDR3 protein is CASRFSGTTDTQYF. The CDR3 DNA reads TGCGCCAGCAGATTTAGCGGGACCACAGATACGCAGTATTTT.

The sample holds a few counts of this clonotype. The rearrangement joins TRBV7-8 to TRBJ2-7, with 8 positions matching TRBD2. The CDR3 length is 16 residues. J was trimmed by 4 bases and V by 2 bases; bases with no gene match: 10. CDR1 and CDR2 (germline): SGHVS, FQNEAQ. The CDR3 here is CASSLYVAGGWYEQYF. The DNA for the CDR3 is TGTGCCAGCAGCTTATACGTTGCGGGGGGTTGGTACGAGCAGTACTTC.

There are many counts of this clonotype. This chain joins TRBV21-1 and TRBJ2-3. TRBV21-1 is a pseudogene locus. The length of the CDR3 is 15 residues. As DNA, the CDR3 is TGTGCCAGCAGCAAAGGAGAGCGCGGCACAGATACGCAGTATTTT. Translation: CASSKGERGTDTQYF.

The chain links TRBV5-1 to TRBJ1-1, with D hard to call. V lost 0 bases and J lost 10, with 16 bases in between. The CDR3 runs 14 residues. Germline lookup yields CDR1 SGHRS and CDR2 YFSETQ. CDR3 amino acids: CASSLGVLSDGAFF. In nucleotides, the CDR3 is TGCGCCAGCAGCTTGGGGGTTTTGTCCGACGGAGCTTTCTTT.

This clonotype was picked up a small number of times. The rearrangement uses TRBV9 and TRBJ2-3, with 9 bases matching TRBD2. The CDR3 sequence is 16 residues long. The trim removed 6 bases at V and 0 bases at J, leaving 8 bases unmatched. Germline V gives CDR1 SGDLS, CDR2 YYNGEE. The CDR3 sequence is CASTQGTSWSTDTQYF. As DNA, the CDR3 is TGTGCCAGCACCCAGGGGACTAGCTGGAGCACAGATACGCAGTATTTT.

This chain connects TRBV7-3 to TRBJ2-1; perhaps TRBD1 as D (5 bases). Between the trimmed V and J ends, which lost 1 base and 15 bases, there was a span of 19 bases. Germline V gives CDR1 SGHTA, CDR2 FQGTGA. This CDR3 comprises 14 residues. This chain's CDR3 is CASSLKGHHFNRFF. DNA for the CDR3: TGTGCCAGCAGCTTAAAGGGGCATCACTTTAACAGGTTCTTC.

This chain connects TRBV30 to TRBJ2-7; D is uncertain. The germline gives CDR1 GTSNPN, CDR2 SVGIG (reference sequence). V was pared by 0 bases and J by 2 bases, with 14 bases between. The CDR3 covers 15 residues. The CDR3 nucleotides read TGTGCCTGGAGTGTACTGAGTAGTATGGCCTACGAGCAGTACTTC. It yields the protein CAWSVLSSMAYEQYF. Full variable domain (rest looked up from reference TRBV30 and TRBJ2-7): SQTIHQWPATLVQPVGSPLSLECTVEGTSNPNLYWYRQAAGRGLQLLFYSVGIGQISSEVPQNLSASRPQDRQFILSSKKLLLSDSGFYLCAWSVLSSMAYEQYFGPGTRLTVT.

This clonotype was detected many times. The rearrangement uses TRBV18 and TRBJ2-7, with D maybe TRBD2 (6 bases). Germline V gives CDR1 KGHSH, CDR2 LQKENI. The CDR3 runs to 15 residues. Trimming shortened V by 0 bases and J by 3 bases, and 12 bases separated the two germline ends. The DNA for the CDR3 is TGTGCCAGCTCACCACCCTCGCGGGGCTACTACGAGCAGTACTTC. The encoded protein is CASSPPSRGYYEQYF.

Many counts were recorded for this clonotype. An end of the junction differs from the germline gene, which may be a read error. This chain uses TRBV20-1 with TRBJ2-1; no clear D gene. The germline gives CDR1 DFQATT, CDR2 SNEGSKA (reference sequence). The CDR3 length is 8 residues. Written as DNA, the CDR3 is TGCATTCCTCCCCCGCAGCTCTTC. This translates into CIPPPQLF.

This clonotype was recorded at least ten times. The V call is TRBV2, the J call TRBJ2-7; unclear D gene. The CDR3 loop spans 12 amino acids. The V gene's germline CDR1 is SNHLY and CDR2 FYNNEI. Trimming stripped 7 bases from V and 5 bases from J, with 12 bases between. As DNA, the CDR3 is TGTGCCAGCAATCGGGTACGAGACGAGCAGTACTTC. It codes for CASNRVRDEQYF. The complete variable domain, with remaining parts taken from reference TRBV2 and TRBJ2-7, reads EPEVTQTPSHQVTQMGQEVILRCVPISNHLYFYWYRQILGQKVEFLVSFYNNEISEKSEIFDDQFSVERPDGSNFTLKIRSTKLEDSAMYFCASNRVRDEQYFGPGTRLTVT.

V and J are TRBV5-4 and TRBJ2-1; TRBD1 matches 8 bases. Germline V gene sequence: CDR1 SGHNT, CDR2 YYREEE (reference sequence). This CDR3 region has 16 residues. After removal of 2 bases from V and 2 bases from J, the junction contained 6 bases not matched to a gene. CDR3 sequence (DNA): TGTGCCAGCAGCTTAGGACAGGGAAAAGCCTACAATGAGCAGTTCTTC. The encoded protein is CASSLGQGKAYNEQFF.

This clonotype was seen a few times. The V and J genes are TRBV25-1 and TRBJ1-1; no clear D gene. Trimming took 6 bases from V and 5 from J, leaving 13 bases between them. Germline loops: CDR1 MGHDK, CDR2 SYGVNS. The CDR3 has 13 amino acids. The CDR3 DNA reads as TGTGCCAGCAGGGCCCCAGCGGCGACTGAAGCTTTCTTT. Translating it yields CASRAPAATEAFF.

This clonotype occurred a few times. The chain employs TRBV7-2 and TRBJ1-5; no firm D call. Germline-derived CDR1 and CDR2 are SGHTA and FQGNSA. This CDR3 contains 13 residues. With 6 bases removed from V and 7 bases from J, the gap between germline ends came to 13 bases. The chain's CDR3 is CASSLTPVQPQHF. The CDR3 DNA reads TGTGCCAGCAGTCTCACTCCAGTCCAGCCCCAGCATTTT. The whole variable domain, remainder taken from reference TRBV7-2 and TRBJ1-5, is GAGVSQSPSNKVTEKGKDVELRCDPISGHTALYWYRQSLGQGLEFLIYFQGNSAPDKSGLPSDRFSAERTGGSVSTLTIQRTQQEDSAVYLCASSLTPVQPQHFGDGTRLSIL.

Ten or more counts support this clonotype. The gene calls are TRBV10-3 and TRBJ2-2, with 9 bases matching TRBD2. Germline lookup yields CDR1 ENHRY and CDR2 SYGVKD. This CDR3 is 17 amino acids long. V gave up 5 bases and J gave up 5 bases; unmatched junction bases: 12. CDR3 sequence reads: CAISQRGTSLRTGELFF. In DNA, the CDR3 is TGTGCCATCAGTCAACGGGGGACTAGCTTGAGAACCGGGGAGCTGTTTTTT.

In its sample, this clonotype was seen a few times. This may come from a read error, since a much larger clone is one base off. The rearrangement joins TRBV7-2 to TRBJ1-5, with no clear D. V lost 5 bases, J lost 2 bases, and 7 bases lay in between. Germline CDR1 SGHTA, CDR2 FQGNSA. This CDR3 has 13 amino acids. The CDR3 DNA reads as TGTGCCAGCAGCCCAGCGGGCAATCAGCCCCAGCATTTT. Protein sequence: CASSPAGNQPQHF. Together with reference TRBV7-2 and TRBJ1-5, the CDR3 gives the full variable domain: GAGVSQSPSNKVTEKGKDVELRCDPISGHTALYWYRQSLGQGLEFLIYFQGNSAPDKSGLPSDRFSAERTGGSVSTLTIQRTQQEDSAVYLCASSPAGNQPQHFGDGTRLSIL.